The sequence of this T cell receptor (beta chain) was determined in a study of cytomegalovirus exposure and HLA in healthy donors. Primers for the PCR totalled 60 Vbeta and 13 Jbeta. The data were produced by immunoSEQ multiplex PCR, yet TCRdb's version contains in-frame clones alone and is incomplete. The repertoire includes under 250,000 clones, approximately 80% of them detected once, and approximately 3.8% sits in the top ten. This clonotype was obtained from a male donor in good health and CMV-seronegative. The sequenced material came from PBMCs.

The CDR3 sequence is CASSSISTGKAEAFF. The CDR3, as DNA: TGTGCCAGTAGTTCCATCTCCACGGGAAAGGCTGAAGCTTTCTTT. This chain uses TRBV19 with TRBJ1-1; D call uncertain. This CDR3 is 15 amino acids long. The germline CDR1 and CDR2 sequences are LNHDA and SQIVND (reference sequence). The V and J ends lost 5 bases and 6 bases respectively, with 19 bases between them.